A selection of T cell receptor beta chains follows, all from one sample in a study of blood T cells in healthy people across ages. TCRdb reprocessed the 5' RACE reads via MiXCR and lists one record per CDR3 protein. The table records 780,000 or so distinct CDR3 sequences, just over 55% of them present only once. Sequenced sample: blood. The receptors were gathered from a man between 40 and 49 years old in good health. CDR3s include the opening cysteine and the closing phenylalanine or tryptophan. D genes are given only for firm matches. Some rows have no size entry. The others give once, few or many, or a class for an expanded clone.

CSVVGRGYEQYF | TGCAGCGTTGTGGGCAGGGGCTACGAGCAGTACTTC | TRBJ2-7 | TRBV29-1 | . | .
CASSLEASGGEQYF | TGTGCCAGCAGCTTAGAGGCTAGCGGAGGAGAGCAGTACTTC | TRBJ2-7 | TRBV7-2 | TRBD2 | .
CSARPPSGPLPYNEQFF | TGCAGTGCTCGTCCTCCAAGCGGACCCCTTCCCTACAATGAGCAGTTCTTC | TRBJ2-1 | TRBV20-1 | . | few
CASRGTAHPSAEQYF | TGTGCCAGCAGGGGAACAGCCCATCCCTCCGCTGAGCAGTACTTC | TRBJ2-7 | TRBV6-2/TRBV6-3 | . | .
CASLQRTSSYEQYF | TGTGCCAGCCTCCAGCGGACAAGCTCCTACGAGCAGTACTTC | TRBJ2-7 | TRBV13 | . | .
CASSHINSNGSQETQYF | TGTGCCAGCAGCCATATAAACAGCAACGGAAGCCAAGAGACCCAGTACTTC | TRBJ2-5 | TRBV6-2/TRBV6-3 | . | .
CATSDSGQAVYGYTF | TGTGCCACCAGTGACTCTGGACAGGCCGTCTATGGCTACACCTTC | TRBJ1-2 | TRBV24-1 | TRBD1 | .
CASSLAGRRTEAFF | TGTGCCAGCAGTTTAGCCGGGCGAAGGACTGAAGCTTTCTTT | TRBJ1-1 | TRBV12-3/TRBV12-4 | . | .
CASSLTGGYGYTF | TGTGCCAGCAGTTTGACAGGGGGCTATGGCTACACCTTC | TRBJ1-2 | TRBV6-5 | TRBD1 | many
CASTTGTLANYGYTF | TGTGCCAGCACCACCGGGACTTTAGCTAACTATGGCTACACCTTC | TRBJ1-2 | TRBV5-6 | . | few
CASSSDANYGYTF | TGTGCCAGCAGCTCAGATGCTAACTATGGCTACACCTTC | TRBJ1-2 | TRBV2 | . | .
CSVAGISGANVLTF | TGCAGCGTTGCGGGTATCTCTGGGGCCAACGTCCTGACTTTC | TRBJ2-6 | TRBV29-1 | . | few
CASSLLVAGANVLTF | TGTGCCAGCAGCCTGCTAGTGGCTGGGGCCAACGTCCTGACTTTC | TRBJ2-6 | TRBV7-9 | . | .
CASSQDRGRAWGEQYF | TGCGCCAGCAGCCAAGACAGGGGGCGGGCCTGGGGCGAGCAGTACTTC | TRBJ2-7 | TRBV4-3 | TRBD1 | .
CASSFSAGQDPYNEQYF | TGTGCCAGCAGCTTTTCCGCGGGACAGGACCCCTACAATGAGCAGTACTTC | TRBJ2-7 | TRBV9 | TRBD1 | .
CASSPYLGDRAPSGYTF | TGTGCCAGCAGCCCATATCTGGGGGACAGGGCCCCGTCGGGCTACACCTTC | TRBJ1-2 | TRBV4-2 | TRBD1 | .
CASGSQGGVYEQYF | TGTGCCAGCGGATCACAGGGGGGAGTCTACGAGCAGTACTTC | TRBJ2-7 | TRBV13 | TRBD1 | .
CASSKADRPYRYSNQPQHF | TGTGCCAGCAGCAAAGCGGACAGGCCCTACAGGTATAGCAATCAGCCCCAGCATTTT | TRBJ1-5 | TRBV21-1 | . | .
CSAGSGVTEAFF | TGCAGTGCTGGATCAGGGGTGACTGAAGCTTTCTTT | TRBJ1-1 | TRBV20-1 | . | .
CASSLQPGPLYEQYF | TGTGCCAGCAGTTTACAACCTGGGCCCCTCTACGAGCAGTACTTC | TRBJ2-7 | TRBV27 | . | .
CASSSSGLPLDTQYF | TGTGCCAGCAGCTCGTCCGGACTCCCTCTAGATACGCAGTATTTT | TRBJ2-3 | TRBV5-5 | . | few
CASSLRSLAGYSTDTQYF | TGTGCCAGCAGCCTTCGAAGTCTAGCGGGATATAGCACAGATACGCAGTATTTT | TRBJ2-3 | TRBV7-2 | TRBD2 | .